The clone carrying this T cell receptor beta chain has more than one count but fewer than ten. Its cognate antigen is unknown. As the method for making TCR beta libraries, quantitative 5'-RACE with molecular barcodes was used. TCRdb reprocessed the 5' RACE reads with MiXCR, giving one entry per CDR3 protein. The sample lists about 360,000 distinct CDR3 sequences, about 20% occurring once. There are 15 residues in the CDR3. CDR1 is MGHRA and CDR2 is YSYEKL in the germline V gene. J lost 3 bases, V lost 0 bases, and 2 bases had no gene match. The sample is drawn from a study of CD8 T cells in ankylosing spondylitis. Study-wide points: About 8 highly homologous variants made up a TCR beta motif, and this motif appeared characteristic of ankylosing spondylitis blood. Those disease-linked clones were CD8+; they were also relatively rare in peripheral blood.

V is TRBV4-1 and J is TRBJ2-1, with 7 positions matching TRBD1. The sequence derives from a male donor with ankylosing spondylitis or in good health (not recorded which). The sequencing sample was made of blood, either unsorted or a sorted T cell fraction (not recorded which). The CDR3 nucleotides read TGCGCCAGCAGCCAAGATGGGACAGACTACAATGAGCAGTTCTTC. This codes for CASSQDGTDYNEQFF.